This is a list of T cell receptor beta chains from one sample in a study of T cell responses to AZD1222 COVID-19 vaccine. Some clones are missing from TCRdb's copy, which holds only in-frame ones; the method was immunoSEQ multiplex PCR. There are 170,000 or so clones in the sample; about nine tenths occur only once, and about 1.6% lies in the top ten. The sample in question was peripheral blood, obtained on day 0 of AZD1222 vaccination. Receptors were obtained from an adult in good health. The CDR3 runs from the conserved cysteine through the conserved F or W. A D gene is named only where the DNA matches it firmly. Expanded clones are given a class, and other clones once, few, many or no size at all.

V gene: TRBV28
clone size: NA
D gene: NA
J gene: TRBJ1-2
CDR3 DNA: TGTGCCAGCAGTTCCTACAGGGTTGACTATGGCTACACCTTC
CDR3 protein: CASSSYRVDYGYTF

V gene: TRBV6-5
clone size: NA
D gene: TRBD1
J gene: TRBJ1-1
CDR3 DNA: TGTGCCAGCAGTTACTGGGGGACAGGGGGAGGAGAAGCTTTCTTT
CDR3 protein: CASSYWGTGGGEAFF

V gene: TRBV4-1
clone size: NA
D gene: NA
J gene: TRBJ1-1
CDR3 DNA: TGCGCCAGCAGCCAAGAATCGAGACGGCGAAGGGGATCTGAAGCTTTCTTT
CDR3 protein: CASSQESRRRRGSEAFF

V gene: TRBV6-4
clone size: NA
D gene: TRBD1
J gene: TRBJ2-3
CDR3 DNA: TGTGCCAGCAGTCTTGAAGGGACAGGAAGCACAGATACGCAGTATTTT
CDR3 protein: CASSLEGTGSTDTQYF

V gene: TRBV5-1
clone size: NA
D gene: NA
J gene: TRBJ1-1
CDR3 DNA: TGCGCCAGCAGCTTGGGAGACACCCCGACCACTGAAGCTTTCTTT
CDR3 protein: CASSLGDTPTTEAFF

V gene: TRBV9
clone size: NA
D gene: NA
J gene: TRBJ1-1
CDR3 DNA: TGTGCCAGCAGCGTAGAGATTTCCATGAACACTGAAGCTTTCTTT
CDR3 protein: CASSVEISMNTEAFF

V gene: TRBV27
clone size: NA
D gene: NA
J gene: TRBJ1-4
CDR3 DNA: TGTGCCAGCAGTTTATCGGGGGGCTACAGGGCGGCTAATGAAAAACTGTTTTTT
CDR3 protein: CASSLSGGYRAANEKLFF

V gene: TRBV3-1/TRBV3-2
clone size: medium-sized
D gene: NA
J gene: TRBJ2-3
CDR3 DNA: TGTGCCAGCAGCCCCTCGAGGGCAACAGATACGCAGTATTTT
CDR3 protein: CASSPSRATDTQYF

V gene: TRBV11-2
clone size: NA
D gene: TRBD1
J gene: TRBJ1-1
CDR3 DNA: TGTGCCAGCAGCGGTAACAGGGGAACGCGAGGAACTGAAGCTTTCTTT
CDR3 protein: CASSGNRGTRGTEAFF

V gene: TRBV27
clone size: NA
D gene: NA
J gene: TRBJ2-5
CDR3 DNA: TGTGCCAGCAGTTTATCCCTGTACCAAGAGACCCAGTACTTC
CDR3 protein: CASSLSLYQETQYF

V gene: TRBV27
clone size: NA
D gene: TRBD1
J gene: TRBJ1-2
CDR3 DNA: TGTGCCAGCAGGGAGGGGACAGGGGATGGCTACACCTTC
CDR3 protein: CASREGTGDGYTF

V gene: TRBV18
clone size: NA
D gene: TRBD1
J gene: TRBJ1-1
CDR3 DNA: TGTGCCAGCTCACCACTGGGGACAGGTGGAATGAACACTGAAGCTTTCTTT
CDR3 protein: CASSPLGTGGMNTEAFF

V gene: TRBV5-5
clone size: NA
D gene: NA
J gene: TRBJ1-5
CDR3 DNA: TGTGCCAGCAGCTTGTTGAGGGGCAGCAATCAGCCCCAGCATTTT
CDR3 protein: CASSLLRGSNQPQHF

V gene: TRBV5-4
clone size: NA
D gene: NA
J gene: TRBJ2-3
CDR3 DNA: TGTGCCAGCAGCCCCCGGGACACTCTCACAGATACGCAGTATTTT
CDR3 protein: CASSPRDTLTDTQYF

V gene: TRBV4-3
clone size: NA
D gene: TRBD1
J gene: TRBJ1-1
CDR3 DNA: TGCGCCACAGGAGAGACCGGGACAGGGAACACTGAAGCTTTCTTT
CDR3 protein: CATGETGTGNTEAFF

V gene: TRBV3-1/TRBV3-2
clone size: NA
D gene: TRBD1
J gene: TRBJ1-2
CDR3 DNA: TGTGCCAGCAGCCACCTACCGGGACAGGGGGCGTATGGCTACACCTTC
CDR3 protein: CASSHLPGQGAYGYTF

V gene: TRBV7-2
clone size: NA
D gene: TRBD2
J gene: TRBJ2-5
CDR3 DNA: TGTGCCAGCACCACTAGCCATGCCCCCCTAGCGGGGGGCGGAGAGACCCAGTACTTC
CDR3 protein: CASTTSHAPLAGGGETQYF

V gene: TRBV28
clone size: NA
D gene: NA
J gene: TRBJ1-3
CDR3 DNA: TGTGCCAGCAGTTTAAACGGGCCACCGTCTGGAAACACCATATATTTT
CDR3 protein: CASSLNGPPSGNTIYF

V gene: TRBV12-3/TRBV12-4
clone size: NA
D gene: NA
J gene: TRBJ1-1
CDR3 DNA: TGTGCCAGCAGTTTTAGCGGCAAACTGGGGGCTTTCTTT
CDR3 protein: CASSFSGKLGAFF

V gene: TRBV11-3
clone size: NA
D gene: NA
J gene: TRBJ1-1
CDR3 DNA: TGTGCCAGCAGCTTTGAGAACACTGAAGCTTTCTTT
CDR3 protein: CASSFENTEAFF

V gene: TRBV27
clone size: once
D gene: NA
J gene: TRBJ1-6
CDR3 DNA: TGTGCCAGCAGTCCAGAGCCCCGCTCACCCCTCCACTTT
CDR3 protein: CASSPEPRSPLHF

V gene: TRBV28
clone size: once
D gene: NA
J gene: TRBJ2-3
CDR3 DNA: TGTGCCAGCAGCTTTCCGAGCTCCTCCAATACGCAGTATTTT
CDR3 protein: CASSFPSSSNTQYF

V gene: TRBV13
clone size: NA
D gene: NA
J gene: TRBJ1-1
CDR3 DNA: TGTGCCAGCAGCGCCCGACAGGACATGAACACTGAAGCTTTCTTT
CDR3 protein: CASSARQDMNTEAFF

V gene: TRBV15
clone size: NA
D gene: TRBD2
J gene: TRBJ2-1
CDR3 DNA: TGTGCCACCAACAGAGATGTGGGACTAGCGTACCCCGAGGAGTTCTTC
CDR3 protein: CATNRDVGLAYPEEFF

V gene: TRBV5-1
clone size: NA
D gene: TRBD1
J gene: TRBJ2-7
CDR3 DNA: TGCGCCAGCAGCACGGACAGGGGTTACGAGCAGTACTTC
CDR3 protein: CASSTDRGYEQYF

V gene: TRBV7-9
clone size: NA
D gene: NA
J gene: TRBJ1-6
CDR3 DNA: TGTGCCAGCAGCTTGGGGACGAGCTCCTATAATTCACCCCTCCACTTT
CDR3 protein: CASSLGTSSYNSPLHF

V gene: TRBV28
clone size: NA
D gene: NA
J gene: TRBJ2-3
CDR3 DNA: TGTGCCAGCACCCTAACTCCGGACTACCTTAGCACAGATACGCAGTATTTT
CDR3 protein: CASTLTPDYLSTDTQYF

V gene: TRBV3-1/TRBV3-2
clone size: NA
D gene: TRBD1
J gene: TRBJ2-7
CDR3 DNA: TGTGCCAGCAGCCCAGGACAGGGGGCGAGGGAGCAGTACTTC
CDR3 protein: CASSPGQGAREQYF

V gene: TRBV4-1
clone size: NA
D gene: TRBD1
J gene: TRBJ2-7
CDR3 DNA: TGCGCCAGCAGCCCTCACCCGGGACAGGGCTACGAGCAGTACTTC
CDR3 protein: CASSPHPGQGYEQYF

V gene: TRBV11-2
clone size: NA
D gene: NA
J gene: TRBJ2-7
CDR3 DNA: TGTGCCAGCAGCTTAGACAGGGCGATATCATACGAGCAGTACTTC
CDR3 protein: CASSLDRAISYEQYF

V gene: TRBV4-2
clone size: NA
D gene: TRBD2
J gene: TRBJ2-1
CDR3 DNA: TGTGCCAGCAGCCAAGACCAAACAGGGCTAGCGGGGGTGTACAATGAGCAGTTCTTC
CDR3 protein: CASSQDQTGLAGVYNEQFF

V gene: TRBV6-5
clone size: NA
D gene: TRBD2
J gene: TRBJ2-7
CDR3 DNA: TGTGCCAGCAGTTATAGCGGGGAGCAGTACTTC
CDR3 protein: CASSYSGEQYF

V gene: TRBV27
clone size: NA
D gene: NA
J gene: TRBJ1-5
CDR3 DNA: TGTGCCAGCAGTCCTAGGCGTCAGTATAGCAATCAGCCCCAGCATTTT
CDR3 protein: CASSPRRQYSNQPQHF

V gene: TRBV2
clone size: once
D gene: NA
J gene: TRBJ1-1
CDR3 DNA: TGTGCCAGCACCCGAGCCGCCGGGACTGAAGCTTTCTTT
CDR3 protein: CASTRAAGTEAFF

V gene: TRBV27
clone size: NA
D gene: TRBD1
J gene: TRBJ1-2
CDR3 DNA: TGTGCCAGCAGCAGCCCCGGGGCAGGGGGCGGAGGCTACACCTTC
CDR3 protein: CASSSPGAGGGGYTF

V gene: TRBV3-1/TRBV3-2
clone size: once
D gene: NA
J gene: TRBJ1-6
CDR3 DNA: TGTGCCAGCAGCCCTCAAGGGACCCTTGATAATTCACCCCTCCACTTT
CDR3 protein: CASSPQGTLDNSPLHF

V gene: TRBV6-2/TRBV6-3
clone size: NA
D gene: TRBD2
J gene: TRBJ2-1
CDR3 DNA: TGTGCCAGCAGCCGAACTAGCGATGGTAACAATGAGCAGTTCTTC
CDR3 protein: CASSRTSDGNNEQFF

V gene: TRBV10-2
clone size: NA
D gene: NA
J gene: TRBJ1-2
CDR3 DNA: TGCGCCAGCAGTGAGTGGGACACCAAGCCGCCCGGCTACACCTTC
CDR3 protein: CASSEWDTKPPGYTF

V gene: TRBV28
clone size: NA
D gene: NA
J gene: TRBJ1-2
CDR3 DNA: TGTGCCAGCAGTCGCGACCCGGACAGAGCTGGCTACACCTTC
CDR3 protein: CASSRDPDRAGYTF

V gene: TRBV10-3
clone size: NA
D gene: TRBD2
J gene: TRBJ2-3
CDR3 DNA: TGTGCCATCAGTGCTAGCGGGGGGGCGGCAGATACGCAGTATTTT
CDR3 protein: CAISASGGAADTQYF

V gene: TRBV5-5
clone size: once
D gene: NA
J gene: TRBJ2-5
CDR3 DNA: TGTGCCAGCAGCTTGTCCGGGGAGACCCAGTACTTC
CDR3 protein: CASSLSGETQYF